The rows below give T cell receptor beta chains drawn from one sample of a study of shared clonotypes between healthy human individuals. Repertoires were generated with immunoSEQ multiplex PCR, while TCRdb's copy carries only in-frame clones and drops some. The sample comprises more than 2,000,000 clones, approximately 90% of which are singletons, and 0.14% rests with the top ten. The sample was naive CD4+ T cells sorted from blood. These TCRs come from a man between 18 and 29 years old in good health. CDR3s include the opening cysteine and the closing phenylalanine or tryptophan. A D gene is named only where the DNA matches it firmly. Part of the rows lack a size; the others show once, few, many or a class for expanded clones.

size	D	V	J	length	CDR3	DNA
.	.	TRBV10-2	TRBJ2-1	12	CASSEGYNEQFF	TGCGCCAGCAGTGAGGGGTACAATGAGCAGTTCTTC
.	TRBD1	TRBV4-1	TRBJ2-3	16	CASSFGQGESTDTQYF	TGCGCCAGCAGCTTCGGACAGGGAGAAAGCACAGATACGCAGTATTTT
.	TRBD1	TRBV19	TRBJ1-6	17	CASSTRSGQGENSPLHF	TGTGCCAGTAGTACCCGATCGGGACAGGGGGAAAATTCACCCCTCCACTTT
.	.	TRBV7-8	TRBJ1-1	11	CASSRGTEAFF	TGTGCCAGCAGCCGCGGGACAGAAGCTTTCTTT
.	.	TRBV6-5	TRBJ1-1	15	CASSSRGAGNTEAFF	TGTGCCAGCAGTTCCCGGGGTGCTGGGAACACTGAAGCTTTCTTT
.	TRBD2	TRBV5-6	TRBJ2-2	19	CASSSTSGRFRDNTGELFF	TGTGCCAGCAGCTCGACTAGCGGGAGATTTCGCGACAACACCGGGGAGCTGTTTTTT
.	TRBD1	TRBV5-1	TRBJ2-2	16	CASTALGQGASGELFF	TGCGCCAGCACCGCCTTGGGACAGGGGGCCTCCGGGGAGCTGTTTTTT
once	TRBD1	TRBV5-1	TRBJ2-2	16	CASSLGGQGATGELFF	TGCGCCAGCAGCTTAGGAGGACAGGGGGCCACCGGGGAGCTGTTTTTT
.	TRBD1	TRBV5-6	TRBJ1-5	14	CASSAQGAKQPQHF	TGTGCCAGCAGCGCCCAGGGGGCGAAGCAGCCCCAGCATTTT
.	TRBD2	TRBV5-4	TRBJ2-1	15	CASSPTSGEYNEQFF	TGTGCCAGCAGCCCGACTAGCGGGGAATACAATGAGCAGTTCTTC
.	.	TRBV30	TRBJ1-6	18	CAWSVRPRGGTNNSPLHF	TGTGCCTGGAGTGTACGTCCCCGGGGAGGTACAAATAATTCACCCCTCCACTTT
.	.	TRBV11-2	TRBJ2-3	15	CASTPSIGGADTQYF	TGTGCCAGCACCCCTTCCATCGGGGGAGCGGATACGCAGTATTTT
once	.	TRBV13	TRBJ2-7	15	CASSSDRFSAYEQYF	TGTGCCAGCAGCTCCGACAGGTTTTCAGCCTACGAGCAGTACTTC
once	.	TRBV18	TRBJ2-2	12	CASLVFTGELFF	TGTGCCAGCTTAGTGTTCACCGGGGAGCTGTTTTTT
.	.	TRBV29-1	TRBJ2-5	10	CSVQSETQYF	TGCAGCGTTCAGTCAGAGACCCAGTACTTC
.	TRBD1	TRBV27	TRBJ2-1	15	CASSPVRGPNNEQFF	TGTGCCAGCAGTCCCGTCAGGGGGCCGAACAATGAGCAGTTCTTC
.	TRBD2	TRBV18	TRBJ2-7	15	CASSALAGLTDEQYF	TGTGCCAGCTCAGCTTTAGCGGGATTGACGGACGAGCAGTACTTC
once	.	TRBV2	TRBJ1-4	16	CASSRTPGLTNEKLFF	TGTGCCAGCAGTCGAACCCCAGGACTTACTAATGAAAAACTGTTTTTT
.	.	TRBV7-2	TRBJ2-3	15	CASSLAAYSTDTQYF	TGTGCCAGCAGCTTAGCCGCATATAGCACAGATACGCAGTATTTT
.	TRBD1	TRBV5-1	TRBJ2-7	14	CASSIRDRGGEQYF	TGCGCCAGCAGCATCCGGGACAGGGGAGGGGAGCAGTACTTC
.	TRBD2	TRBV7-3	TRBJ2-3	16	CASSLTGGHPADTQYF	TGTGCCAGCAGCTTGACGGGGGGGCATCCGGCAGATACGCAGTATTTT
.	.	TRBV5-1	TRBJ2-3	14	CASAPPSSTDTQYF	TGCGCCAGCGCCCCGCCCAGTAGCACAGATACGCAGTATTTT
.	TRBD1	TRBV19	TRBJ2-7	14	CASSSGQGSYEQYF	TGTGCCAGTAGTTCGGGACAGGGGTCCTACGAGCAGTACTTC
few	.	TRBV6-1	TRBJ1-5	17	CASSEAVSGQINQPQHF	TGTGCCAGCAGTGAAGCTGTGTCAGGACAGATCAATCAGCCCCAGCATTTT
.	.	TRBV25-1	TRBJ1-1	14	CASSESRRDTEAFF	TGTGCCAGCAGTGAATCCCGACGGGACACTGAAGCTTTCTTT
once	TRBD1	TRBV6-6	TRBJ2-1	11	CARTGCDEQFF	TGTGCCAGGACAGGGTGCGATGAGCAGTTCTTC
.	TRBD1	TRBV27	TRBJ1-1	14	CASSYRDRGFEAFF	TGTGCCAGCAGTTATCGGGACAGGGGGTTTGAAGCTTTCTTT
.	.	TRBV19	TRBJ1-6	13	CASRAGYNSPLHF	TGTGCCAGTAGAGCGGGTTATAATTCACCCCTCCACTTT
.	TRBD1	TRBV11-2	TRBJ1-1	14	CASSLTGGNTEAFF	TGTGCCAGCAGCTTAACAGGGGGAAACACTGAAGCTTTCTTT
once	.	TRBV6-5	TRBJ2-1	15	CASSRLGWAYNEQFF	TGTGCCAGCAGTCGCCTCGGCTGGGCCTACAATGAGCAGTTCTTC
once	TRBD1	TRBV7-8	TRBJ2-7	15	CASSLGDRGPYEQYF	TGTGCCAGCAGCTTAGGGGACAGGGGGCCCTACGAGCAGTACTTC
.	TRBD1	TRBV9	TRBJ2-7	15	CASSPWGTGSYEQYF	TGTGCCAGCAGCCCTTGGGGGACAGGGTCCTACGAGCAGTACTTC
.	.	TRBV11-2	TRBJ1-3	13	CASSSGAGNTIYF	TGTGCCAGCAGCTCTGGGGCAGGAAACACCATATATTTT
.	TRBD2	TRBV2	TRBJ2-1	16	CASARESASSYNEQFF	TGTGCCAGCGCGCGGGAGTCCGCGAGCTCCTACAATGAGCAGTTCTTC
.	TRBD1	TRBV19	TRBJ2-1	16	CASSIDRQGALYEQFF	TGTGCCAGTAGTATAGATCGGCAGGGGGCTCTTTATGAGCAGTTCTTC